The rows below give T cell receptor beta chains drawn from one sample of a study of identical twins. MiXCR, run by TCRdb on the 5' RACE reads, gives a single entry per CDR3 protein. The table records hundreds of thousands of distinct CDR3 sequences, about 18% of them present only once. These data are also associated with another study on T cells expressing NK-cell markers.

The sample taken for sequencing was PBMCs. Every receptor here comes from a woman aged 18-29 years in good health. Both conserved end residues are part of each CDR3. A D gene is named only where the DNA matches it firmly. Some rows have no size entry. The others give once, few or many, or a class for an expanded clone.

d_gene,j_gene,v_gene,abundance,CDR3aa,CDR3nt
-,TRBJ2-5,TRBV6-2/TRBV6-3,-,CASYDPQETQYF,TGTGCCAGCTATGACCCACAAGAGACCCAGTACTTC
-,TRBJ2-4,TRBV20-1,few,CSARGQNIQYF,TGCAGTGCTAGAGGCCAAAACATTCAGTACTTC
-,TRBJ2-7,TRBV6-5,few,CASSYTGPYEQYF,TGTGCCAGCAGTTACACAGGGCCCTACGAGCAGTACTTC
-,TRBJ2-7,TRBV12-3/TRBV12-4,many,CASRLRDTFSYEQYF,TGTGCCAGTCGCCTTCGGGACACCTTCTCCTACGAGCAGTACTTC
-,TRBJ2-3,TRBV10-3,-,CAIKSDLRTDTQYF,TGTGCCATCAAATCTGACTTACGCACAGATACGCAGTATTTT
-,TRBJ2-1,TRBV7-2,few,CASSLGGHLVNEQFF,TGTGCCAGCAGCTTAGGGGGGCACCTCGTCAATGAGCAGTTCTTC
TRBD2,TRBJ2-1,TRBV20-1,few,CSAGTRNNEQFF,TGCAGTGCCGGGACTAGGAACAATGAGCAGTTCTTC
TRBD1,TRBJ1-2,TRBV2,-,CASSFRDRGQGDGYTF,TGTGCCAGCAGCTTCCGGGACAGGGGGCAGGGAGATGGCTACACCTTC
TRBD1,TRBJ1-1,TRBV12-3/TRBV12-4,-,CASNPSRRTGGVAFF,TGTGCCAGCAACCCTTCCCGTCGTACAGGGGGGGTCGCTTTCTTT
-,TRBJ2-1,TRBV5-5,few,CASSLGGGRSNEQFF,TGTGCCAGCAGCCTCGGCGGTGGCAGGAGCAATGAGCAGTTCTTC
-,TRBJ2-3,TRBV18,few,CASSKQGGSTDTQYF,TGTGCCAGCTCAAAACAGGGAGGATCCACAGATACGCAGTATTTT
TRBD1,TRBJ2-7,TRBV27,many,CASSRSGTGSYEQYF,TGTGCCAGCAGTCGATCCGGGACAGGGAGTTACGAGCAGTACTTC
TRBD1,TRBJ2-7,TRBV9,-,CASSAKTGGSYEQYF,TGTGCCAGCAGCGCTAAGACAGGGGGTTCTTACGAGCAGTACTTC
TRBD2,TRBJ2-1,TRBV6-2/TRBV6-3,few,CASSYRVAGRNEQFF,TGTGCCAGCAGTTACAGGGTAGCGGGTCGGAATGAGCAGTTCTTC
-,TRBJ2-7,TRBV7-9,-,CASSLEGVEEQYF,TGTGCCAGCAGCTTAGAGGGCGTTGAAGAGCAGTACTTC
-,TRBJ1-2,TRBV7-9,many,CASSSRSGVGGYTF,TGTGCCAGCAGCTCCCGCTCGGGGGTAGGAGGCTACACCTTC
-,TRBJ2-1,TRBV2,-,CASSEWKSYNEQFF,TGTGCCAGCAGTGAATGGAAATCCTACAATGAGCAGTTCTTC
-,TRBJ2-5,TRBV7-9,few,CASSFEGLETQYF,TGTGCCAGCAGCTTCGAGGGCTTGGAGACCCAGTACTTC
TRBD2,TRBJ2-1,TRBV7-9,many,CASSLAGGLNEQFF,TGTGCCAGCAGTCTCGCGGGGGGGTTGAATGAGCAGTTCTTC
TRBD2,TRBJ2-5,TRBV11-1,few,CASSIGTSRFQETQYF,TGTGCCAGCAGCATAGGGACTAGCAGATTCCAAGAGACCCAGTACTTC
-,TRBJ2-7,TRBV5-1,-,CASSLTRNYEQYF,TGCGCCAGCAGCTTGACCAGGAACTACGAGCAGTACTTC
-,TRBJ2-4,TRBV12-3/TRBV12-4,few,CASRVESLNIQYF,TGTGCCAGCAGAGTGGAATCGTTAAACATTCAGTACTTC
-,TRBJ2-1,TRBV7-9,once,CASSPPEFF,TGTGCCAGCAGCCCTCCTGAGTTCTTC
-,TRBJ2-7,TRBV7-6,-,CASSLPGDSYEQYF,TGTGCCAGCAGCTTACCCGGGGACTCCTACGAGCAGTACTTC
TRBD2,TRBJ2-2,TRBV2,-,CASSAGLAGTGELFF,TGTGCCAGCAGTGCGGGACTAGCGGGCACCGGGGAGCTGTTTTTT
TRBD2,TRBJ2-7,TRBV6-5,-,CASSYRTSGSDEQYF,TGTGCCAGCAGTTACAGGACTAGCGGGAGTGACGAGCAGTACTTC
-,TRBJ2-5,TRBV9,few,CASTSEGSVRETQYF,TGTGCCAGCACCTCGGAGGGTAGCGTAAGGGAGACCCAGTACTTC
-,TRBJ2-7,TRBV12-3/TRBV12-4,many,CASSTDFIPYEQYF,TGTGCCAGCAGTACGGACTTCATCCCCTACGAGCAGTACTTC
TRBD2,TRBJ2-1,TRBV6-2/TRBV6-3,-,CASGTSGARAYNEQFF,TGTGCCAGCGGGACTAGCGGGGCCAGGGCCTACAATGAGCAGTTCTTC
-,TRBJ2-7,TRBV5-5,many,CASSFGDYEQYF,TGTGCCAGCAGTTTTGGGGACTACGAGCAGTACTTC
-,TRBJ2-3,TRBV29-1,-,CSDRLGVAGDTQYF,TGCAGCGACCGCCTGGGGGTGGCAGGAGATACGCAGTATTTT
-,TRBJ2-6,TRBV15,-,CATSPPTGTGANVLTF,TGTGCCACCAGCCCCCCTACAGGAACTGGGGCCAACGTCCTGACTTTC
TRBD2,TRBJ2-2,TRBV12-3/TRBV12-4,few,CASSIAGVNTGELFF,TGTGCCAGCAGCATAGCGGGAGTGAACACCGGGGAGCTGTTTTTT
TRBD2,TRBJ2-7,TRBV20-1,many,CSARWTSGGYEQYF,TGCAGTGCTAGGTGGACTAGCGGGGGCTACGAGCAGTACTTC
TRBD2,TRBJ2-7,TRBV6-2/TRBV6-3,many,CASSYSSGSEQYF,TGTGCCAGCAGTTACAGTAGCGGGAGCGAGCAGTACTTC
TRBD2,TRBJ2-1,TRBV20-1,-,CSARVREGPPNEQFF,TGCAGTGCTAGAGTACGGGAGGGCCCGCCGAATGAGCAGTTCTTC
TRBD1,TRBJ1-5,TRBV7-2,-,CASSSRQGVDQPQHF,TGTGCCAGCAGCTCAAGACAGGGGGTGGATCAGCCCCAGCATTTT
-,TRBJ1-5,TRBV6-2/TRBV6-3,-,CASFYLGNQPQHF,TGTGCCAGCTTTTACCTCGGGAATCAGCCCCAGCATTTT
TRBD1,TRBJ2-7,TRBV12-3/TRBV12-4,-,CASSPNRGWEQYF,TGTGCCAGCAGTCCGAACAGGGGTTGGGAGCAGTACTTC
TRBD2,TRBJ2-7,TRBV20-1,few,CSAREPSGGRAIEQYF,TGCAGTGCTAGAGAACCCTCGGGCGGGAGGGCTATCGAGCAGTACTTC
-,TRBJ1-1,TRBV20-1,few,CSAGTVEAFF,TGCAGTGCTGGCACGGTGGAAGCTTTCTTT
-,TRBJ2-1,TRBV3-1,many,CASSPGTGVNNEQFF,TGTGCCAGCAGCCCTGGGACGGGAGTGAACAATGAGCAGTTCTTC
-,TRBJ1-2,TRBV5-1,-,CASSPGTRTNFRYGYTF,TGCGCCAGCAGCCCCGGGACACGAACCAATTTCCGCTATGGCTACACCTTC
-,TRBJ1-5,TRBV20-1,-,CSARVREGRQPQHF,TGCAGTGCTAGGGTGCGGGAAGGGCGTCAGCCCCAGCATTTT
-,TRBJ2-7,TRBV20-1,few,CSASPSRGSISAGEQYF,TGCAGTGCTAGTCCGTCTAGGGGGAGTATCAGCGCGGGCGAGCAGTACTTC
-,TRBJ1-1,TRBV5-1,-,CASSFSDVNTEAFF,TGCGCCAGCAGCTTTTCGGACGTGAACACTGAAGCTTTCTTT
-,TRBJ1-2,TRBV10-3,-,CAITTGGTYGYTF,TGTGCCATCACGACAGGAGGAACCTATGGCTACACCTTC
TRBD1,TRBJ2-7,TRBV20-1,few,CSARGTDPYEQYF,TGCAGTGCGAGGGGGACAGACCCCTACGAGCAGTACTTC
TRBD1,TRBJ1-5,TRBV7-9,-,CASSEWDRGTNQPQHF,TGTGCCAGCAGCGAATGGGACAGGGGAACTAATCAGCCCCAGCATTTT
-,TRBJ2-3,TRBV7-6,few,CASSLALDTDTQYF,TGTGCCAGCAGCTTAGCGCTTGACACAGATACGCAGTATTTT
-,TRBJ1-4,TRBV5-1,few,CASSPGSLEGEKLFF,TGCGCCAGCAGCCCCGGGAGCCTGGAGGGTGAAAAACTGTTTTTT
-,TRBJ2-4,TRBV6-1,-,CASRAVRGVKNIQYF,TGTGCCAGCAGAGCCGTTAGGGGTGTCAAAAACATTCAGTACTTC
-,TRBJ1-4,TRBV20-1,-,CSARPGLGIEKLFF,TGCAGTGCGAGACCCGGGCTGGGGATCGAAAAACTGTTTTTT
-,TRBJ1-1,TRBV20-1,few,CSAGRGPEAFF,TGCAGTGCGGGCAGGGGCCCTGAAGCTTTCTTT
TRBD2,TRBJ2-5,TRBV5-5,-,CASSAGEGGGYQETQYF,TGTGCCAGCAGCGCTGGTGAGGGCGGGGGGTACCAAGAGACCCAGTACTTC
TRBD1,TRBJ2-1,TRBV5-5,-,CASSYETGGREQFF,TGTGCCAGCAGCTACGAGACAGGGGGCCGTGAGCAGTTCTTC
-,TRBJ1-5,TRBV11-1,few,CASSLYQGGLDSNQPQHF,TGTGCCAGCAGCTTATATCAGGGAGGGTTGGATAGCAATCAGCCCCAGCATTTT
-,TRBJ2-4,TRBV20-1,few,CSATVEAKNIQYF,TGCAGTGCTACGGTGGAGGCCAAAAACATTCAGTACTTC
TRBD1,TRBJ2-1,TRBV9,-,CASSVGQGANNEQFF,TGTGCCAGCAGCGTGGGACAGGGGGCGAACAATGAGCAGTTCTTC
-,TRBJ1-1,TRBV20-1,few,CSASAMNTEAFF,TGCAGTGCTAGCGCCATGAACACTGAAGCTTTCTTT